These 32 T cell receptor beta chains came from one sample sequenced in a study of blood T cells in healthy people across ages (dated by TCRdb to the mid-2010s). The library was produced with 5' RACE. Sequencing was carried out with an Illumina HiSeq 2500. A second PCR of roughly 6 to 11 cycles was run with a J-beta primer mix and a sample-barcoded 5' primer. The public reads were quality trimmed at Q25 with fastp and then assembled into clones with MiXCR by TCRdb, keeping productive beta chains. Entries that share a CDR3 protein sequence are merged under the most common genes and DNA. Across this sample there are about 800,000 distinct CDR3 sequences, with nearly 60% seen only once. The ten largest clones capture approximately 23% of the sample. The sample consisted of blood. The receptors here all came from a man aged 30 to 39 in good health.

The V gene is TRBV6-1, the J gene TRBJ2-1; 8 bases agree with TRBD1. Per germline, CDR1 MNHNS and CDR2 SASEGT. The CDR3 has 16 amino acids. The trim removed 0 bases at V and 5 bases at J, leaving 6 bases unmatched. CDR3 coding DNA: TGTGCCAGCAGTGAAGCCCCAGGGGGCTTGAACAATGAGCAGTTCTTC. It is translated as CASSEAPGGLNNEQFF.

The chain uses TRBV12-3 or TRBV12-4 and TRBJ2-5; possibly TRBD1 or TRBD2 for D (8 bases each). Trimming took 3 bases from V and 7 from J, leaving 15 bases between them. CDR3 length equals 14 residues. CDR3 sequence reads: CASSFQGAGGTQYF. For the CDR3, the DNA is TGTGCCAGCAGTTTTCAGGGGGCGGGGGGGACCCAGTACTTC.

The rearrangement joins TRBV25-1 to TRBJ1-2; 7 bases are shared with TRBD1. CDR1 and CDR2 (germline): MGHDK, SYGVNS. The CDR3 has 12 amino acids. Germline trimming cut 10 bases from V and 4 bases from J; bases unmatched to any gene: 6. CDR3 residues: CATGGGAYGYTF. The CDR3 DNA reads as TGTGCCACAGGGGGGGGCGCCTATGGCTACACCTTC.

The chain joins TRBV7-9 to TRBJ1-2, with D hard to call. The CDR3 is 14 amino acids. Germline-derived CDR1 and CDR2 are SEHNR and FQNEAQ (reference sequence). Trimming stripped 2 bases from V and 1 base from J, with 8 bases between. The CDR3 DNA reads TGTGCCAGCAGCTTACCCGGGATTAACTATGGCTACACCTTC. The encoded protein is CASSLPGINYGYTF.

This clonotype was counted only a few times. This sequence joins TRBV28 and TRBJ2-3; 7 bases fit TRBD1. The germline CDR1 and CDR2 sequences are MDHEN and SYDVKM. The trim removed 2 bases at V and 5 bases at J, leaving 7 bases unmatched. CDR3 size: 15 residues. CDR3 in DNA: TGTGCCAGCAGTTTAACGAGGGGGCAGAAAGATACGCAGTATTTT. Its translation is CASSLTRGQKDTQYF. The full variable domain, its missing parts supplied by reference TRBV28 and TRBJ2-3, is DVKVTQSSRYLVKRTGEKVFLECVQDMDHENMFWYRQDPGLGLRLIYFSYDVKMKEKGDIPEGYSVSREKKERFSLILESASTNQTSMYLCASSLTRGQKDTQYFGPGTRLTVL.

V usage is TRBV21-1 and J usage is TRBJ2-4; the table gives TRBD2 as D, unverified against the DNA. Near its end, the DNA agrees better with TRBJ2-7, so the J call may be wrong. TRBV21-1 is shown as a pseudogene. CDR3 length: 17 residues. The CDR3 coding sequence is TGTGCCAGCAGCAAAGCCTCCCGAGCGGGAGGGTCTGCCGAGCAGTACTTC. This sequence encodes CASSKASRAGGSAEQYF.

The chain joins TRBV12-5 to TRBJ2-5; D is unresolved. CDR1 is LGHNT, CDR2 FRNRAP, per germline. V was cut by 0 bases and J by 1 base, with 15 bases left in between. This CDR3 has 17 residues. The CDR3 protein is CASGLVRQASLQETQYF. The CDR3 DNA follows: TGTGCTAGTGGTTTGGTTCGGCAGGCTAGTCTCCAAGAGACCCAGTACTTC.

This clonotype was detected only a few times. The V and J genes are TRBV20-1 and TRBJ2-7; D might be TRBD1 (6 bases). The CDR3 contains 15 residues. In germline, CDR1 is DFQATT, CDR2 SNEGSKA (reference sequence). V was trimmed by 6 bases and J by 3 bases, leaving 21 bases between them. CDR3 bases: TGCAGTGCCGGCCTAACAGGGTCGTTTTACTACGAGCAGTACTTC. Translating gives CSAGLTGSFYYEQYF.

The chain carries TRBV20-1 and TRBJ2-2; the D is unclear. The length of the CDR3 is 14 residues. Trimming removed 1 base from V and 5 bases from J, with 11 bases in between. Germline-derived CDR1 and CDR2 are DFQATT and SNEGSKA (reference sequence). The CDR3 bases are TGCAGTGCTAGAGTGTACTGGTCGACCGGGGAGCTGTTTTTT. Its translation: CSARVYWSTGELFF.

V is TRBV3-1 and J is TRBJ2-1; D might be TRBD2 (6 bases). CDR3 length: 12 amino acids. V shed 5 bases and J shed 8 bases, with 10 bases lying between them. Germline CDR1 LGHDT, CDR2 YNNKEL (reference sequence). CDR3 region: CASSSLADEQFF. The CDR3 DNA reads TGTGCCAGCAGCTCCTTAGCGGATGAGCAGTTCTTC.

The J gene is TRBJ2-5, the V gene TRBV20-1, with 9 bases aligning to TRBD2. The J call may be mistaken, given a closer DNA end match to TRBJ2-7. From germline, CDR1 is DFQATT and CDR2 SNEGSKA (reference sequence). This CDR3 spans 15 amino acids. CDR3 bases: TGCAGTGCTAGCGTTACCCTAGCGGGGAGTTACGAGCAGTACTTC. Its translation is CSASVTLAGSYEQYF.

V and J are TRBV18 and TRBJ2-7; 7 bases map to TRBD2. TRBJ2-5 explains the end of the DNA better; the J call may be wrong. Germline V CDR1 and CDR2: KGHSH, LQKENI. The CDR3 is made up of 14 amino acids. CDR3 region: CASSPRLALETQYF. The CDR3 bases are TGTGCCAGCTCACCGAGACTAGCCCTAGAGACCCAGTACTTC.

The chain is built from TRBV3-1 and TRBJ2-1, with TRBD2 matching 12 bases. The CDR3 has 15 amino acids. V shed 5 bases and J 4 bases; nucleotides not matched to a gene: 3. CDR1 is LGHDT and CDR2 is YNNKEL in the germline V gene (reference sequence). The CDR3 sequence is CASSGLAGIYNEQFF. The CDR3 nucleotides are TGTGCCAGCAGCGGACTAGCGGGAATTTACAATGAGCAGTTCTTC.

This clonotype was detected only a few times. The gene calls are TRBV25-1 and TRBJ2-4; no definite D call. Gene TRBJ2-7 matches the end of the DNA better, so the J call may be wrong. Germline CDR1 and CDR2: MGHDK and SYGVNS. CDR3 length equals 12 residues. The CDR3: CASSESWAEQYF. For the CDR3, the DNA is TGTGCCAGCAGTGAATCCTGGGCCGAGCAGTACTTC.

This clonotype was observed a few times. The CDR3 region has the DNA TGTGCCAGCAGCTTAAGGTCGGGGGGGCCCACAGATACGCAGTATTTT. It yields the protein CASSLRSGGPTDTQYF. The J gene is TRBJ2-3, the V gene TRBV7-2; the match to TRBD2 covers 8 bases. This CDR3 has 16 amino acids. J gave up 2 bases and V 2 bases, and 6 bases lay outside the gene matches. Looked up from germline, CDR1 is SGHTA and CDR2 is FQGNSA.

This clonotype has only a few counts. The rearrangement links TRBV7-9 to TRBJ1-2; possibly TRBD1 for D (6 bases). V lost 1 base and J lost 0, with 15 bases in between. The V gene's germline CDR1 is SEHNR and CDR2 FQNEAQ (reference sequence). CDR3 length equals 17 residues. This CDR3 reads CASSLGGGHATNYGYTF. Here the CDR3 DNA reads TGTGCCAGCAGCTTAGGTGGGGGCCACGCAACTAACTATGGCTACACCTTC.

This clonotype was counted a few times. CDR3 residues: CASSPTWTGLGGYTF. The CDR3, as DNA: TGTGCCAGCAGCCCAACTTGGACAGGGCTTGGTGGCTACACCTTC. This rearrangement joins TRBV7-2 to TRBJ1-2, with 8 bases lining up with TRBD1. Germline V gives CDR1 SGHTA, CDR2 FQGNSA. The CDR3 consists of 15 residues. Losses at the gene ends were 5 bases for V and 7 bases for J; bases not matched to a gene: 12.

This chain links TRBV7-2 with TRBJ1-2; no clear D gene. CDR1 is SGHTA, CDR2 FQGNSA, per germline. Trimming took 5 bases from V and 9 from J, leaving 13 bases between them. The CDR3 is made up of 12 amino acids. The CDR3 sequence: CASSPTSARYTF. The CDR3, as DNA: TGTGCCAGCAGCCCCACGTCCGCGCGCTACACCTTC.

This clonotype was observed once. The rearrangement joins TRBV7-2 to TRBJ2-3; 9 bases map to TRBD1. This CDR3 contains 14 residues. Germline V lookup: CDR1 SGHTA, CDR2 FQGNSA. The trim removed 5 bases at V and 13 bases at J, leaving 13 bases unmatched. The CDR3: CASSALTGTGLEYF. The DNA of the CDR3 is TGTGCCAGCAGCGCGTTAACCGGGACAGGGCTTGAGTATTTT.

The J gene is TRBJ2-1, the V gene TRBV2; D possibly corresponds to TRBD2 (6 bases). The germline gives CDR1 SNHLY, CDR2 FYNNEI. The CDR3 extends over 13 amino acids. Deletions cut 7 bases from V and 3 bases from J, with 10 bases between. This CDR3 is CASTGSDYNEQFF. The CDR3, as DNA: TGTGCCAGCACCGGGAGCGACTACAATGAGCAGTTCTTC.

The chain uses TRBV29-1 and TRBJ2-7, with 8 bases identical to TRBD1. V dropped 8 bases and J dropped 0; count of bases not matched to a gene: 9. Germline values: CDR1 SQVTM, CDR2 ANQGSEA. There are 14 residues in the CDR3. The CDR3 loop is CSFRGQGDSYEQYF. Here the CDR3 DNA reads TGCAGCTTCAGAGGACAGGGAGACTCCTACGAGCAGTACTTC.

The chain is built from TRBV4-3 and TRBJ2-5; maybe TRBD2 (5 bases). The J call may be mistaken, given a closer DNA end match to TRBJ2-7. The CDR3 covers 14 residues. Per the germline V gene, CDR1 is LGHNA and CDR2 is YSLEER. CDR3 DNA sequence: TGCGCCAGCAGCCAGAGAGACGGGGCCTACGAGCAGTACTTC. This sequence encodes CASSQRDGAYEQYF.

This chain connects TRBV5-1 to TRBJ2-7; no clear D. Germline CDR1 is SGHRS and CDR2 is YFSETQ. V was clipped by 2 bases and J by 2 bases, with 8 bases between them. The CDR3 is made up of 13 amino acids. The CDR3 protein is CASSFKAAYEQYF. The CDR3, as DNA: TGCGCCAGCAGCTTTAAGGCGGCCTACGAGCAGTACTTC. The full variable domain, with the rest looked up from reference TRBV5-1 and TRBJ2-7, is KAGVTQTPRYLIKTRGQQVTLSCSPISGHRSVSWYQQTPGQGLQFLFEYFSETQRNKGNFPGRFSGRQFSNSRSEMNVSTLELGDSALYLCASSFKAAYEQYFGPGTRLTVT.

As for this clonotype: This may be a read error, as it is one base from a much larger clone. The chain joins TRBV20-1 to TRBJ2-5, with 15 bases lining up with TRBD2. The CDR3 length is 17 residues. The germline gives CDR1 DFQATT, CDR2 SNEGSKA (reference sequence). The CDR3: CSTRDSGLAGGQETQYF. As DNA, the CDR3 is TGCAGTACTAGAGATTCGGGACTAGCGGGGGGACAAGAGACCCAGTACTTC.

This clonotype was counted only a few times. The chain couples TRBV12-3 or TRBV12-4 to TRBJ2-5; a possible D gene is TRBD1 (6 bases). V gave up 6 bases and J gave up 4 bases, with 12 bases separating them. The CDR3 has 13 residues. The CDR3: CASRKQGGETQYF. CDR3 nucleotide sequence: TGTGCCAGCAGGAAACAGGGTGGAGAGACCCAGTACTTC.

The gene calls are TRBV18 and TRBJ2-1, with D uncertain. Trimming stripped 3 bases from V and 1 base from J, with 13 bases between. The germline CDR1 and CDR2 sequences are KGHSH and LQKENI. This CDR3 is 16 amino acids long. The CDR3 here is CASSPRLTSSYNEQFF. DNA of the CDR3: TGTGCCAGCTCACCTCGTCTCACAAGTTCCTACAATGAGCAGTTCTTC.

V usage is TRBV7-2 and J usage is TRBJ2-1; a possible D gene is TRBD2 (5 bases). The germline V gene encodes CDR1 SGHTA and CDR2 FQGNSA. This CDR3 comprises 13 residues. V was trimmed by 4 bases and J by 8 bases, leaving 12 bases between them. The CDR3 nucleotides are TGTGCCAGCAGCTCCCGGACTGGCGATGAGCAGTTCTTC. This gives the protein CASSSRTGDEQFF.

The chain joins TRBV29-1 to TRBJ1-1; perhaps TRBD1 as D (6 bases). The CDR3 is 14 residues long. The V end was cut by 4 bases, the J end by 0 bases, with 12 bases between. Per germline, CDR1 SQVTM and CDR2 ANQGSEA. This CDR3 is CSVGPGHMNTEAFF. The CDR3 region has the DNA TGCAGCGTTGGACCGGGACATATGAACACTGAAGCTTTCTTT.

V gene TRBV6-1 combines with J gene TRBJ2-7; 8 positions match TRBD2. Losses at the gene ends were 4 bases for V and 7 bases for J; bases not matched to a gene: 21. CDR3 length: 18 residues. Germline CDR1 is MNHNS and CDR2 is SASEGT. The CDR3 bases are TGTGCCAGCAGTGGAGCGGGGGACTCCGGCAGCTCCTACAATGAGCAGTACTTC. This translates into CASSGAGDSGSSYNEQYF.

The V gene is TRBV2, the J gene TRBJ1-2; a possible D gene is TRBD1 (5 bases). The germline V gene has CDR1 SNHLY and CDR2 FYNNEI. V gave up 11 bases and J gave up 5 bases, with 21 bases separating them. CDR3 length: 14 amino acids. DNA for the CDR3: TGTGCCGAATCGAGCAGGGTTGGAGAATATGGCTACACCTTC. This sequence encodes CAESSRVGEYGYTF. Filled out from reference TRBV2 and TRBJ1-2, the complete variable domain reads EPEVTQTPSHQVTQMGQEVILRCVPISNHLYFYWYRQILGQKVEFLVSFYNNEISEKSEIFDDQFSVERPDGSNFTLKIRSTKLEDSAMYFCAESSRVGEYGYTFGSGTRLTVV.

The chain has TRBV29-1 and TRBJ2-3; 7 bases fit TRBD2. The ends lost 5 bases at V and 10 bases at J; junction bases unmatched: 6. Per germline, CDR1 SQVTM and CDR2 ANQGSEA. This CDR3 spans 11 amino acids. The CDR3 sequence is CSVWTSLAQYF. As DNA, the CDR3 is TGCAGCGTTTGGACTAGTTTGGCGCAGTATTTT.

The CDR3 region has the DNA TGTGCCAGCAGCCAAGATTCAGCAGGGGCGGACACTGAAGCTTTCTTT. It codes for CASSQDSAGADTEAFF. The V call is TRBV4-2, the J call TRBJ1-1, with a possible D match to TRBD1 (6 bases). Germline V CDR1 and CDR2: LGHNA, YNFKEQ. V gave up 0 bases and J gave up 3 bases, with 14 bases separating them. The length of the CDR3 is 16 residues.